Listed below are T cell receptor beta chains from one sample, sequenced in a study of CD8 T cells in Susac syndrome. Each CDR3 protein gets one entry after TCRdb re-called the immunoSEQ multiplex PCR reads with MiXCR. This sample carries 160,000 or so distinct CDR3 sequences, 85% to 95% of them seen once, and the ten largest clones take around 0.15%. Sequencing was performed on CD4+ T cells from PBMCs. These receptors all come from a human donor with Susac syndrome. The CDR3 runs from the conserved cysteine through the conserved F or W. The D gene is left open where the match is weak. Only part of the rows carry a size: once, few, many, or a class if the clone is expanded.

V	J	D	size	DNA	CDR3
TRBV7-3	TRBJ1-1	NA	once	TGTGCCAGCAGCTTAACGGCAGGGACCACTGAAGCTTTCTTT	CASSLTAGTTEAFF
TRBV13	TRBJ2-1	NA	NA	TGTGCCAGCAGCTCACCCCGGGGGAACTCCTACAATGAGCAGTTCTTC	CASSSPRGNSYNEQFF
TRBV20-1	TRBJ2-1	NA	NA	TGCAGTGCTAGTCCCGGGGCCCTCTACAATGAGCAGTTCTTC	CSASPGALYNEQFF
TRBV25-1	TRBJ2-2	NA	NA	TGTGCCAGCAGTTTAGGACTACGAGGCGGGGAGCTGTTTTTT	CASSLGLRGGELFF
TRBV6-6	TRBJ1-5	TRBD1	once	TGTGCCAGCAGAAACCGGGGGACAGGGAACAATCAGCCCCAGCATTTT	CASRNRGTGNNQPQHF
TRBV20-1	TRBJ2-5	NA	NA	TGCAGTGCTAGGTTCGTCCGAAGGGAGACCCAGTACTTC	CSARFVRRETQYF
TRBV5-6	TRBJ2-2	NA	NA	TGTGCCAGCAGCTTTCGTCCCGATACCGGGGAGCTGTTTTTT	CASSFRPDTGELFF
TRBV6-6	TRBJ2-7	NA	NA	TGTGCCTCAACCGAGGGGGGGCTAGACGAGCAGTACTTC	CASTEGGLDEQYF
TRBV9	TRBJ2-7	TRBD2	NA	TGTGCCAGCAGCCCCAGTTCCAGCGGGGGGGCCGGCGAGCAGTACTTC	CASSPSSSGGAGEQYF
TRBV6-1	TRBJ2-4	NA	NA	TGTGCCAGCAGTGAGCGGTTGTCGGACATTCAGTACTTC	CASSERLSDIQYF
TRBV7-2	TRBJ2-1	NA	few	TGTGCCAGCAGCTTAGCCCCAGGAAGCTACAATGAGCAGTTCTTC	CASSLAPGSYNEQFF
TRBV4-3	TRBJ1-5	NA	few	TGCGCCAGCAGCCAAGAAAAGGGCAATCAGCCCCAGCATTTT	CASSQEKGNQPQHF
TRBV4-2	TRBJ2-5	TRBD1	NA	TGTGCCAGCAGCCCCGGGACAGGGGGGAAGGAGACCCAGTACTTC	CASSPGTGGKETQYF
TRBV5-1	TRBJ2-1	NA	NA	TGCGCCAGCAGCTTAGGAGGGGACCTCTCCTACAATGAGCAGTTCTTC	CASSLGGDLSYNEQFF
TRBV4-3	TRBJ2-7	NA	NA	TGCGCCAGCAGCCAAGTCTATTCTGGGGAGCAGTACTTC	CASSQVYSGEQYF
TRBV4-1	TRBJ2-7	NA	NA	TGCGCCAGCAGCCAAGATCACGGGCCCTTAGCTCGTGACCCCGAGCAGTACTTC	CASSQDHGPLARDPEQYF
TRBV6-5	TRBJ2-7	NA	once	TGTGCCAGCAGTTACCTTCCGGCGAGTGCTGGGGCCTACGAGCAGTACTTC	CASSYLPASAGAYEQYF
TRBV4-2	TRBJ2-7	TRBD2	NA	TGTGCCAGCAGCCAAGAGGGGGGAGGGGCTAGCGGGGATACCTACGAGCAGTACTTC	CASSQEGGGASGDTYEQYF
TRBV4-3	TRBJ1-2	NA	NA	TGCGCCAGCAGCCAAGGCCTGGCGGCTGGCTACACCTTC	CASSQGLAAGYTF
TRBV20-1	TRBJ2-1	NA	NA	TGCAGTGCTAGGGAGGGGGGCGCGGGTAATGAGCAGTTCTTC	CSAREGGAGNEQFF
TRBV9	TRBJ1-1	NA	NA	TGTGCCAGCAGCAGAGGGGGGTACACTGAAGCTTTCTTT	CASSRGGYTEAFF
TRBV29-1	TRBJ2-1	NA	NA	TGCAGCGTTGTCGAGTATGAGCAGTTCTTC	CSVVEYEQFF
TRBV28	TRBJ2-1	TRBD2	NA	TGTGCCAGCAGTTTACAGAGGACTAGCAGGTTCTTC	CASSLQRTSRFF
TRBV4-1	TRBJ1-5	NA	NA	TGCGCCAGCAGCCACCGCCTTGGACAGCCCCAGCATTTT	CASSHRLGQPQHF
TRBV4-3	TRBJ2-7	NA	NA	TGCGCCAGCAGCCAAGCCTCCGGGGGAGTCTACGAGCAGTACTTC	CASSQASGGVYEQYF
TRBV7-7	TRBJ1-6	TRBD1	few	TGTGCCAGCAGCTCCGGGACAGGGTATAATTCACCCCTCCACTTT	CASSSGTGYNSPLHF
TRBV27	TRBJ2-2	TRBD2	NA	TGTGCCAGCAGTTACGCGGGGGGACCCACACCCGGGGAGCTGTTTTTT	CASSYAGGPTPGELFF
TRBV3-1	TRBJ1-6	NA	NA	TGTGCCAGCAGCCAAGAACCGGTCGTAGGTTCACCCCTCCACTTT	CASSQEPVVGSPLHF
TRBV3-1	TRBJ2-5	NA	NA	TGTGCCAGCAGCCAGGCGGGGAGGGAGACCCAGTACTTC	CASSQAGRETQYF